This TCR beta chain comes out of a study of cytomegalovirus exposure and HLA in healthy donors (dated by TCRdb to about 2017). Broadly, across the study: According to an earlier analysis of a few hundred of the donors, roughly 180 million T cells yielded 117 million unique TCR beta sequences and 276 Gb of sequence data. An early release that covered 640 HLA-typed donors contained approximately 320 gigabases of sequencing data and around 85 million unique TCR sequences. The genetic ancestry cluster associated with self-reported Caucasian donors included 81% of the roughly 390 genotyped donors. The aim of the study was to test whether cataloging public T cell receptors could identify signatures of past pathogen exposure. The study used immunosequencing to profile the T cell repertoires of 670 or so subjects and linked those repertoires to cytomegalovirus serostatus. In addition to the first cohort of approximately 650 subjects, a separate validation cohort of 120 different subjects was used. The study combined high-throughput TCR immunosequencing, statistical association of individual TCRs with disease status, and machine learning to predict cytomegalovirus infection status. A later analysis re-analyzed previously published TCR beta repertoires from 660 or so donors and added high-resolution HLA genotyping to study TCR occurrence patterns. Rather than drawing on any new phenotypic data, the later analysis identified candidate immune exposures from TCR beta sequences and the way those sequences occurred across donors. An earlier analysis of approximately 630 of the donors applied high-throughput TCR beta sequencing to assess whether each TCR beta V gene segment acted as functional or pseudogenic. Alongside the repertoire data, information on donor age, sex, ethnicity and CMV serostatus was compiled. A later genetic analysis took genome-wide SNP genotypes for about 55% of the roughly 670 donors and used that subset as a discovery cohort. All discovery cohort repertoires had been generated using a single sequencing platform. HLA typing covered class I and class II loci at four-digit resolution. The number of typed donors differed by locus: about 629-630 for A, B, C, DRB1 and DQB1; 522 for DQA1; around 580 for DPA1; and roughly 490 for DPB1. A handful of DR-DQ haplotypes were handled as single units for association and clustering because linkage in the cohort was strong. On average, 235,054 unique TCR beta nucleotide sequences were sequenced per donor among 300 to 500 genotyped donors of the cohort, with around 19% of those sequences being non-productive.

The research as a whole found: CMV serostatus was the only immune exposure information available for the cohort. Only TCR beta chains were sequenced in this cohort, and the absence of alpha or paired-chain data limited detectable features. A few of the identified cytomegalovirus-associated TCR beta chains were confirmed in vitro to be specific for cytomegalovirus antigens. The study gave a list of under 200 TCR beta chains associated with cytomegalovirus. Some IMGT-functional V segments, including TRBV6-2 and TRBV6-3, could not be told apart with the 87-base-pair reads, so those segments were excluded. The authors suggested that the approach could potentially be extended to other disease states and immunological phenotypes. According to a later analysis, most CMV-associated TCR beta chains appeared to be HLA-restricted, and the HLA associations seemed to be driven largely by CMV exposure. Because some donors lacked HLA typing at each locus, the association tests relied only on the typed subset. Because counts were too low, about 15 rarely observed V segments, including chromosome 9 orphons, were left out of the earlier analysis of a few hundred of the donors. Roughly uniform sequencing depth across donors was assumed in presence/absence analyses, although this assumption may not hold. Most TCR sequences were seen in very few donors, while some public TCRs were found in many individuals. In a later analysis, HLA-associated TCR beta chains showed more clonal expansion and lower generation probabilities than non-associated chains that were equally common. The classifier was reported to diagnose cytomegalovirus status with high specificity and sensitivity in both the original and validation cohorts. In a later genetic analysis, fewer N-insertions in productive TCRs were reported among donors in an Asian-associated ancestry cluster than the 666-donor mean. A cluster of highly shared sequence variants was judged likely to represent a technical artifact of the sequencing pipeline. A further reported finding was that TCR beta sequences accurately predicted the HLA-A and HLA-B alleles for most subjects in the first cohort. When HLA alleles, especially DR and DQ, strongly co-occurred, attributing TCR associations to individual alleles was difficult. In a later genetic analysis, a missense DCLRE1C variant was associated with V-gene and J-gene trimming of TCR beta chains, and the association was replicated in an independent cohort. At a false discovery rate of 0.05, a later analysis linked approximately 18,000 TCR beta sequences to specific HLA alleles. According to a later analysis, parvovirus B19, influenza, CMV and Epstein-Barr virus appeared linked to several top co-occurrence clusters. According to a later analysis, TCR association rates differed among HLA loci, with DRB1 alleles showing the most associated TCRs and HLA-C alleles showing the fewest. Broadly in line with IMGT annotations, most TCR beta V segments showed up in productive rearrangements about 87% or about 30% of the time in an earlier analysis of approximately 600 of the donors. Correlated functional status among segregating V segments might be attributable to linkage disequilibrium, but an unknown experimental factor could not be ruled out.

The cohort consisted of 600 to 750 healthy bone marrow donors. All cohort members were sampled while nominally healthy, although unrecorded immune exposures were likely present. The donor was CMV seronegative and belonged to the group of 350 or so seronegative cohort members. A peripheral blood sample was provided by each donor, and peripheral blood mononuclear cells were used for TCR beta sequencing. Genomic DNA extraction from the blood cell samples was performed with the Qiagen DNeasy Blood Extraction Kit. Of note for this clone: Its antigen specificity is not known.

Deletion took 0 bases off V and 0 bases off J, with a span of 4 bases between the germline ends. Based on the germline V gene, the CDR1 and CDR2 sequences are SGHRS and YFSETQ. The CDR3 runs 14 residues from the cysteine to the phenylalanine. Just the 42-base CDR3 DNA is kept, in frame starting at base 1. The library was prepared using the immunoSEQ multiplex PCR assay. For the multiplex PCR, a mixture combining 60 forward primers for TCR Vbeta segments and 13 reverse primers for TCR Jbeta segments was used. The CDR3 region of rearranged TCR beta genes was amplified from genomic DNA with a multiplex PCR assay. On the Illumina HiSeq System, the amplified TCR beta libraries were sequenced as 87-base-pair reads. As for the original processing: A later analysis tallied around 82 million unique TCR beta chains across the 666 repertoires, and some 10 million of those chains were shared by two or more donors. A nearest-neighbor algorithm error-corrected the raw reads and collapsed the reads into unique sequences, merging closely related sequences to remove PCR and sequencing errors. Alignment of CDR3 sequences to IMGT reference sequences was used to assign V, D and J gene segments. Each retained sequence needed at least a six-nucleotide match to both a V gene segment and a J gene segment. A rearrangement counted as productive if the CDR3 had no stop codons and remained in frame with V and J, and every other rearrangement counted as non-productive. CDR3 was defined according to IMGT convention as the region running from the second conserved V-encoded cysteine to the conserved J-encoded phenylalanine. The earlier analysis of about 640 of the donors excluded any sequence lacking an unambiguous match to a single V gene segment. An earlier analysis of fewer than 650 of the donors classified V segments as functional when productive rearrangements were above 56.7% and as segregating when the standard deviation between donors was above 5%. A statistical classification framework was built to diagnose cytomegalovirus status from the catalog of TCR beta chain sequences. V and J gene assignment, in a later analysis, came from comparing TCR nucleotide sequences with IMGT/GENE-DB human TR gene sequences. In a later analysis, CDR3 sequences and most-parsimonious VDJ recombination scenarios were assigned using the TCRdist pipeline. In a later analysis, each TCR beta chain was defined by its CDR3 amino acid sequence together with its V-gene family, and reads lacking a unique V-gene family were excluded. In a later analysis, approximately 640 highly shared, low-generation-probability nucleotide sequences were removed to address suspected cross-contamination and a sequencing artifact. In a later analysis, a clonal expansion index for each public chain was calculated from normalized within-repertoire ranks of inferred template counts. In a later analysis, generation probabilities were computed with a VDJ recombination model fitted to out-of-frame rearrangements, and the resulting probabilities were checked against IGoR. A later analysis scored TCR-TCR, TCR-HLA and TCR-CMV co-occurrence with hypergeometric tests, applying a repertoire-size bias correction to TCR pairs. In a later analysis, false discovery rates were estimated by permuting HLA or CMV assignments 20 times. In a later analysis, co-occurring TCRs were grouped using DBSCAN, with TCRdist sequence similarity added in when clustering inside HLA-allele-positive subsets. Co-occurrence clustering excluded repertoires with fewer than 30,000 or more than 120,000 public chains, plus five with anomalous nucleotide sharing. TCRdb re-hosts the immuneACCESS table, in-frame sequences only. Its copies lack some clones; in the studies checked, an unresolved V gene accounts for under half of them, and the cause for the rest is not known. V and J calls plus clone size are reproduced from that table; the DNA served to infer D and trimming. The sample table on file contains some 110,000 clones. 3% to 4.5% of the sample is held by the ten biggest clonotypes.

The sequenced material came from PBMCs. The sequence derives from a man between 25 and 39 years old in good health and CMV-seronegative. The V and J genes are TRBV5-1 and TRBJ1-3; no D gene is confidently identified. The CDR3 protein: CASSLASSGNTIYF. The nucleotides read TGCGCCAGCAGCTTGGCCAGCTCTGGAAACACCATATATTTT.